This record looks at one TCR beta chain sequence and its context. The data are from a study of technical replicates of blood from a few donors. Using immunoSEQ multiplex PCR, the repertoire was profiled, and TCRdb retains in-frame clones only, with some absent. The data hold roughly 60,000 clones, with 80% to 95% observed a single time. The CDR3 spans 12 residues. The ends were cut back, 6 bases at V and 11 bases at J, with 13 bases in the middle. Germline V lookup: CDR1 MNHEY, CDR2 SVGAGI. The origin of this receptor is a human donor in good health. Some clones in this sample may be carry-over from other donors' samples. V is TRBV6-5 and J is TRBJ1-4, with D possibly being TRBD1 (5 bases). Sequencing was performed on PBMCs. The CDR3: CASRGGGGKLFF. The CDR3 DNA reads as TGTGCCAGCAGGGGCGGTGGGGGGAAACTGTTTTTT.